The entry below describes one TCR beta chain. The data were obtained in a study of shared clonotypes between healthy human individuals. Cells designated naive CD8 were CD45RO-negative and were positively selected for CCR7, with terminally differentiated effector memory CD45RA+ cells excluded. Assay used: immunoSEQ multiplex PCR; TCRdb lists only in-frame clones, some missing. The sample yields about 2.1 million clones, approximately 94% seen once. CDR3 length equals 14 residues. Unmatched junction bases numbered 9, after V lost 4 bases and J lost 8 bases. Germline V gives CDR1 SGDLS, CDR2 YYNGEE. This TCR came from a man aged 18 to 30 in good health. Some clones in this sample may be carry-over from other donors' samples. Sequencing was performed on naive CD8+ T cells from PBMCs. The chain employs TRBV9 and TRBJ2-3; TRBD1 aligns across 8 bases. This CDR3 reads CASSTGQGQGTQYF. The DNA of the CDR3 is TGTGCCAGCAGCACCGGACAGGGCCAGGGTACGCAGTATTTT.